This T cell receptor (beta chain) stems from a study of Graves' ophthalmopathy and Graves' hyperthyroidism. This clonotype has ten or more counts. CDR3 regions of TCR beta were amplified from RNA transcripts. RT-PCR in the first round used HTBI primers; a second-round multiplex PCR followed. Using its own MiXCR run on the multiplex PCR reads, TCRdb lists one record per CDR3 protein. This sample carries around 600,000 distinct CDR3 sequences, just over 40% of them seen once, and the ten largest clones take over 2.5%. The CDR3 extends over 14 amino acids. Trimming removed 2 bases from V and 3 bases from J, with 5 bases in between. Germline V gene data show CDR1 as SNHLY and CDR2 as FYNNEI.

The V and J genes are TRBV2 and TRBJ1-6, with no clear D. Sequencing input: peripheral blood. The clonotype originates from an adult man with Graves' ophthalmopathy. CDR3 in DNA: TGTGCCAGCAGTGAAACACGCTATAATTCACCCCTCCACTTT. It is translated as CASSETRYNSPLHF.